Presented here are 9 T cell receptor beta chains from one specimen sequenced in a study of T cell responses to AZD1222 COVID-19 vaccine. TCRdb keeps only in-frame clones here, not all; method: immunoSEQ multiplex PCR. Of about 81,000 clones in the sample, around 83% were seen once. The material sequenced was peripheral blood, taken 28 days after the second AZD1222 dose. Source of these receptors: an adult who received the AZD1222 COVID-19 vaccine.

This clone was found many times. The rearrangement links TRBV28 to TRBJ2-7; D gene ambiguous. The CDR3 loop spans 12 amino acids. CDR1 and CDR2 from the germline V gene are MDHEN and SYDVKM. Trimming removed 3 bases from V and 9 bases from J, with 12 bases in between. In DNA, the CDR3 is TGTGCCAGCAGTTTCTCCGCATCCGGGCAGTACTTC. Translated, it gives CASSFSASGQYF.

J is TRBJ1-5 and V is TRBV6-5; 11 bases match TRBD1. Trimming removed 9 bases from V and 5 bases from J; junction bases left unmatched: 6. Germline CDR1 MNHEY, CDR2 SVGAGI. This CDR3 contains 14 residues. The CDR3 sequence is CASTRDRGDQPQHF. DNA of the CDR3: TGTGCCAGTACTAGGGACAGGGGGGATCAGCCCCAGCATTTT.

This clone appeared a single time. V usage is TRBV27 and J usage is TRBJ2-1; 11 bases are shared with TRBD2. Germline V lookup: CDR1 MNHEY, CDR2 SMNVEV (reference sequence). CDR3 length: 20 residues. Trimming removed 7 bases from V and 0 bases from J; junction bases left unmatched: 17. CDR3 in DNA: TGTGCCAGCACCACTCCGACTAGCGGGGTTGCCCCGGGCTCCTACAATGAGCAGTTCTTC. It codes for CASTTPTSGVAPGSYNEQFF.

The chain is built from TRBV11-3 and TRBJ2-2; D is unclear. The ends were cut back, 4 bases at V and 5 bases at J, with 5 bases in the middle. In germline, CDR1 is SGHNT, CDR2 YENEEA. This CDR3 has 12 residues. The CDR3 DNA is TGTGCCAGCAGCTCCTTAACCGGGGAGCTGTTTTTT. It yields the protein CASSSLTGELFF. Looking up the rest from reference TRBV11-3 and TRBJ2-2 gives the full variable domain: EAGVVQSPRYKIIEKKQPVAFWCNPISGHNTLYWYLQNLGQGPELLIRYENEEAVDDSQLPKDRFSAERLKGVDSTLKIQPAELGDSAVYLCASSSLTGELFFGEGSRLTVL.

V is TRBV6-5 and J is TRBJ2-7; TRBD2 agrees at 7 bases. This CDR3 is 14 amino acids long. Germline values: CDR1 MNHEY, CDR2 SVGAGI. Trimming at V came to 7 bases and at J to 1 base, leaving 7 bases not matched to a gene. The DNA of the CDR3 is TGTGCCAGCACCGACCTCGGGAGGTCCTACGAGCAGTACTTC. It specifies CASTDLGRSYEQYF.

The CDR3 region is CATSRDRLAGLRGEQYF. CDR3 bases: TGTGCCACCAGCAGAGATAGGCTAGCGGGCCTGAGAGGCGAGCAGTACTTC. The chain carries TRBV15 and TRBJ2-7, with 8 bases identical to TRBD2. Germline V lookup: CDR1 LNHNV, CDR2 YYDKDF (reference sequence). The V segment lost 0 bases and the J segment 6 bases; nucleotides outside the gene matches: 13. This CDR3 is 17 amino acids long.

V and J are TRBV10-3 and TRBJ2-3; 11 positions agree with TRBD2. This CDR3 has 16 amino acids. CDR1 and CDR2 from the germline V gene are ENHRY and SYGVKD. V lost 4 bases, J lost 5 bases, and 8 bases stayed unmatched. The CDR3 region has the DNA TGTGCCATCAGTGCCCCACTAGCGGGAGTTGGAGATACGCAGTATTTT. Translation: CAISAPLAGVGDTQYF.

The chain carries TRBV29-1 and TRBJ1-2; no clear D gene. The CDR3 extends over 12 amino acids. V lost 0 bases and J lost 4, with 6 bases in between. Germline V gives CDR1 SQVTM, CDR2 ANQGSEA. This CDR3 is CSVEEGVYGYTF. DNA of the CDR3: TGCAGCGTTGAAGAGGGTGTCTATGGCTACACCTTC. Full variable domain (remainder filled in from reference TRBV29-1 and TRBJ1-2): SAVISQKPSRDICQRGTSLTIQCQVDSQVTMMFWYRQQPGQSLTLIATANQGSEATYESGFVIDKFPISRPNLTFSTLTVSNMSPEDSSIYLCSVEEGVYGYTFGSGTRLTVV.

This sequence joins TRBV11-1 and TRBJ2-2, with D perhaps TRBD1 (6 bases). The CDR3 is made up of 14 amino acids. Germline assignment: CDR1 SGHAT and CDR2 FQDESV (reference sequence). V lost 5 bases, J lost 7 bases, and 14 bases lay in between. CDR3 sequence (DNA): TGTGCCAGCAGCACAAACAGGGCAAGCGGGGAGCTGTTTTTT. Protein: CASSTNRASGELFF.